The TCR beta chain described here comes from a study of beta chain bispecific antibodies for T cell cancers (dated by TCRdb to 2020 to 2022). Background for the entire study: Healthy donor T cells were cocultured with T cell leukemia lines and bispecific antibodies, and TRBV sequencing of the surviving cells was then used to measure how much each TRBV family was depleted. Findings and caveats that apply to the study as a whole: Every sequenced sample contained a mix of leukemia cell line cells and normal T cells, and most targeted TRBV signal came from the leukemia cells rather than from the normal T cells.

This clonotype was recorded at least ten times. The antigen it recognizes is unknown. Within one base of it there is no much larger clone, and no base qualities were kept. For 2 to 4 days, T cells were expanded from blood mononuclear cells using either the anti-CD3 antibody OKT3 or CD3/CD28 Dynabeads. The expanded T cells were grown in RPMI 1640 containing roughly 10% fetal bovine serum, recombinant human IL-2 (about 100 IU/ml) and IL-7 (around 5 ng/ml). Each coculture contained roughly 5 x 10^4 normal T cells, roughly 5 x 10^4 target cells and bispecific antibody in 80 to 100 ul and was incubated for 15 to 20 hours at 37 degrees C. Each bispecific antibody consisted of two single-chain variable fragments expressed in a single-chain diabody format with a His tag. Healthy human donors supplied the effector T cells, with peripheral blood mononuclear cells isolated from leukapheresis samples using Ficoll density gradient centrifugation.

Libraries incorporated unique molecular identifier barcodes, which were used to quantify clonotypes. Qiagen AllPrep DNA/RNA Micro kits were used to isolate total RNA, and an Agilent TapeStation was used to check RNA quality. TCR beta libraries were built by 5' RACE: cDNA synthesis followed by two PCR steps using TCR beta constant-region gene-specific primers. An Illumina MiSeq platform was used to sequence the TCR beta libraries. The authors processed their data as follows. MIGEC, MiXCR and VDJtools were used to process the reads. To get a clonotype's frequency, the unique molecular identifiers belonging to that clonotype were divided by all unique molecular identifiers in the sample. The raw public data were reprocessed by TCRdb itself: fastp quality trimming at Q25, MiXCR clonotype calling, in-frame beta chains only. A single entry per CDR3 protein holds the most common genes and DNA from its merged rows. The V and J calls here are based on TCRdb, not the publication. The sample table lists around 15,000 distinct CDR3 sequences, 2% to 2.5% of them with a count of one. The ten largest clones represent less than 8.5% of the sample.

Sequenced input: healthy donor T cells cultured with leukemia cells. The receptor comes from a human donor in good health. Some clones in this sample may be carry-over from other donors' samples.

The sequence in DNA is TGTGCCAGCAGCTTAGGTGGGGGTAAAAATCAGCCCCAGCATTTT. The encoded protein is CASSLGGGKNQPQHF. The rearrangement combines TRBV7-6 with TRBJ1-5; the D gene is perhaps TRBD1, on 5 matching bases. From cysteine to phenylalanine, the CDR3 is 15 amino acids long. Only the CDR3 region is kept as DNA, spanning 45 bases read in frame from base 1. V lost 1 base and J lost 4 bases; the stretch between them is 11 bases long. The germline V gene specifies SGHVS as CDR1 and FNYEAQ as CDR2.